The clone carrying this T cell receptor (beta chain) has only a few counts. What it recognizes is unknown. The sample belongs to a study of beta chain features in type 1 diabetes. General study points: Fewer insertions but more deletions were seen at VDJ junctions in type 1 diabetes patients. The analysis here could not establish whether HLA type shapes TCRB rearrangement.

Trimming took 5 bases from V and 4 from J, leaving 25 bases between them. CDR1 and CDR2 from the germline V gene are SNHLY and FYNNEI. The CDR3 runs to 18 residues. cDNA synthesis used the whole RNA isolate, giving expressed TCRB sequences. The repertoire was sequenced with immunoSEQ multiplex PCR; TCRdb's copy has only in-frame clones and lacks some. The repertoire holds 850,000 to 900,000 clones, with 15% to 20% as singletons. The chain combines TRBV2 with TRBJ2-3; D unresolved. This TCR was sampled from a woman younger than 30 in good health. Source material: naive CD4+ T cells from blood. CDR3 region: CASSLKTVSWGLADTQYF. CDR3 nucleotide sequence: TGTGCCAGCAGTTTGAAGACCGTTTCCTGGGGTTTGGCAGATACGCAGTATTTT. Full variable domain (remainder filled in from reference TRBV2 and TRBJ2-3): EPEVTQTPSHQVTQMGQEVILRCVPISNHLYFYWYRQILGQKVEFLVSFYNNEISEKSEIFDDQFSVERPDGSNFTLKIRSTKLEDSAMYFCASSLKTVSWGLADTQYFGPGTRLTVL.